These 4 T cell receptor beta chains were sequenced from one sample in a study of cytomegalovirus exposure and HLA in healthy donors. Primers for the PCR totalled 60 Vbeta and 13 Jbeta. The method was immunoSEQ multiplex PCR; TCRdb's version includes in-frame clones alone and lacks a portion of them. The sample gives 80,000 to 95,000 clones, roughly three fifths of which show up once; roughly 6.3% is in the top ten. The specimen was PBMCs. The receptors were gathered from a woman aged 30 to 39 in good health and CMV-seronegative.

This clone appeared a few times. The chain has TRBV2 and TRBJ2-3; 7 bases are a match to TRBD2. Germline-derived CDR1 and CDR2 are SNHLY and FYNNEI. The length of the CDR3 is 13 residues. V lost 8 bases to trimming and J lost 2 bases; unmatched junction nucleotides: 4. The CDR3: CASGGDDTDTQYF. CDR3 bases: TGTGCCAGCGGGGGGGACGACACAGATACGCAGTATTTT.

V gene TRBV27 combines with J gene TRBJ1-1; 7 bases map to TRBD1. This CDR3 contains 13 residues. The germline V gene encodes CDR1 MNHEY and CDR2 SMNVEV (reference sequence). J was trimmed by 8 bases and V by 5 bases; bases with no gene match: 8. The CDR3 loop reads CASSPLNRGEAFF. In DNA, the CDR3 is TGTGCCAGCAGTCCACTAAACAGGGGAGAAGCTTTCTTT.

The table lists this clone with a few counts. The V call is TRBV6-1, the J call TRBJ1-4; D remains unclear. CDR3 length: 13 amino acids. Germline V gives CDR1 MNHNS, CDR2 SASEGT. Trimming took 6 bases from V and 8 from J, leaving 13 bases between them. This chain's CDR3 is CASSPFGREKLFF. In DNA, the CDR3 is TGTGCCAGCAGCCCCTTTGGGCGCGAAAAACTGTTTTTT.

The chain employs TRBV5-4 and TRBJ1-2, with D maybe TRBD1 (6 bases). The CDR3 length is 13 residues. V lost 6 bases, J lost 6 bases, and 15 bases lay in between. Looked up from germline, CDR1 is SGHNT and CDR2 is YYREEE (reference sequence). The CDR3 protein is CASNQFGGHGYTF. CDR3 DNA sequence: TGTGCCAGCAACCAATTCGGGGGGCATGGCTACACCTTC.